This T cell receptor (beta chain) comes out of a study of T cell responses to AZD1222 COVID-19 vaccine. General observations from the study: Seropositive at baseline were only six AZD1222 recipients. In all cases, repertoires were sampled only after the peak T cell response.

The ends were cut back, 6 bases at V and 3 bases at J, with 17 bases in the middle. The CDR3 length is 14 residues. Germline CDR1 reads SQVTM; CDR2 reads ANQGSEA. About this clone itself: The target antigen is unknown.

Profiling relied on immunoSEQ multiplex PCR, and the TCRdb table lists in-frame clones only, not all of them. The repertoire has about 120,000 clones, roughly nine tenths of them found once; the top ten carry 5.4%. The rearrangement links TRBV29-1 to TRBJ1-2, with a possible D match to TRBD1 (6 bases). The starting material was peripheral blood, obtained on day 0 of AZD1222 vaccination. The receptor was derived from an adult in good health. The CDR3 region is CSVARDTPDYGYTF. Written as DNA, the CDR3 is TGCAGCGTGGCTCGGGACACCCCAGACTATGGCTACACCTTC.